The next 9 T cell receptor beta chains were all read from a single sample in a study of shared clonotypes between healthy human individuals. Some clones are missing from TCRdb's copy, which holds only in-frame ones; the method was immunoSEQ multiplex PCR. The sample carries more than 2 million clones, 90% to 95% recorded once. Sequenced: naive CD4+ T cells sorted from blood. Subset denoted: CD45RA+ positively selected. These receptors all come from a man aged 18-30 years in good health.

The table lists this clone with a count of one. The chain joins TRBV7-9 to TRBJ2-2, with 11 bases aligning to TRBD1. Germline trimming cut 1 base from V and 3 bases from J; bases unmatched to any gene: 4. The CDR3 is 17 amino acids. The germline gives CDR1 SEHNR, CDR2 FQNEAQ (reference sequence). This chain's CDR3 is CASSLGRGQGDTGELFF. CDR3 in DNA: TGTGCCAGCAGCTTAGGACGGGGACAGGGGGACACCGGGGAGCTGTTTTTT.

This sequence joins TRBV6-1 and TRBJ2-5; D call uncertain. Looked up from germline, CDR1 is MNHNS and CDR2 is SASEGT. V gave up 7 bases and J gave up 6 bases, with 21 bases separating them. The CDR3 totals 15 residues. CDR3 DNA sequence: TGTGCCAGCAACCCACCGCGGCCCTCAGAAAAGACCCAGTACTTC. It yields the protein CASNPPRPSEKTQYF.

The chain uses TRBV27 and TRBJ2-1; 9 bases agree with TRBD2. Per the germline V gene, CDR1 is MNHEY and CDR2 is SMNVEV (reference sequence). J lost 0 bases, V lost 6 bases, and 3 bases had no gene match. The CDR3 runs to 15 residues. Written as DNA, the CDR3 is TGTGCCAGCAGAATAGCGGGGGTCTCCTACAATGAGCAGTTCTTC. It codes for CASRIAGVSYNEQFF.

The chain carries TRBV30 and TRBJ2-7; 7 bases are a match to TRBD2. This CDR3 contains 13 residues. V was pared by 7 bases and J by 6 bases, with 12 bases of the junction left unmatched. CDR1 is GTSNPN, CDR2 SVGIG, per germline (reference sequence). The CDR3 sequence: CASRLAAGSEQYF. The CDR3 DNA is TGTGCCTCAAGACTAGCAGCTGGATCCGAGCAGTACTTC.

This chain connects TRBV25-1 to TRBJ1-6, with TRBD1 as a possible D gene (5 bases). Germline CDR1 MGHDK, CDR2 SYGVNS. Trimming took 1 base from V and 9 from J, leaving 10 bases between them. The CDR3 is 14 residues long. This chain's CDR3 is CASSESGGSSPLHF. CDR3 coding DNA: TGTGCCAGCAGTGAATCTGGGGGTTCTTCACCCCTCCACTTT.

This CDR3 is CAWSESQSNQPQHF. The CDR3 DNA sequence: TGTGCCTGGAGTGAAAGTCAGAGCAATCAGCCCCAGCATTTT. The rearrangement links TRBV30 to TRBJ1-5; D ambiguous. Germline CDR1 and CDR2: GTSNPN and SVGIG (reference sequence). The V and J ends lost 1 base and 1 base respectively, with 8 bases between them. CDR3 length: 14 amino acids.

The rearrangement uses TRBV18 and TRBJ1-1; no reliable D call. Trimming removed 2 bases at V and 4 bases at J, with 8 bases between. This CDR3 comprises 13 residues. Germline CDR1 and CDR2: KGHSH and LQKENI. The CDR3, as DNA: TGTGCCAGCTCACCAGTCGCAGCCACTGAAGCTTTCTTT. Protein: CASSPVAATEAFF. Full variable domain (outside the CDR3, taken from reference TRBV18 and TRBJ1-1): NAGVMQNPRHLVRRRGQEARLRCSPMKGHSHVYWYRQLPEEGLKFMVYLQKENIIDESGMPKERFSAEFPKEGPSILRIQQVVRGDSAAYFCASSPVAATEAFFGQGTRLTVV.

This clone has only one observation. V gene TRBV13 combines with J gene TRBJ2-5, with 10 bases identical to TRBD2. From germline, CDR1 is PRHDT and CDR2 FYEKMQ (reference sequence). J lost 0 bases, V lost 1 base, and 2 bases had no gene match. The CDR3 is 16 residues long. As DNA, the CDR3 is TGTGCCAGCAGCTTAGAGGGACTAGCGTACCAAGAGACCCAGTACTTC. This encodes CASSLEGLAYQETQYF.

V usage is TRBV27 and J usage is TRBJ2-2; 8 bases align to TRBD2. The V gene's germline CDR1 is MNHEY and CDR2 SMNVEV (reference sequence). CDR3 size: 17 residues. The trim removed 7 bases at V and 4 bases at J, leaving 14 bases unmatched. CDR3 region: CASKTSAPLSGTGELFF. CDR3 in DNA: TGTGCCAGCAAGACTAGCGCCCCCCTCTCGGGCACCGGGGAGCTGTTTTTT.